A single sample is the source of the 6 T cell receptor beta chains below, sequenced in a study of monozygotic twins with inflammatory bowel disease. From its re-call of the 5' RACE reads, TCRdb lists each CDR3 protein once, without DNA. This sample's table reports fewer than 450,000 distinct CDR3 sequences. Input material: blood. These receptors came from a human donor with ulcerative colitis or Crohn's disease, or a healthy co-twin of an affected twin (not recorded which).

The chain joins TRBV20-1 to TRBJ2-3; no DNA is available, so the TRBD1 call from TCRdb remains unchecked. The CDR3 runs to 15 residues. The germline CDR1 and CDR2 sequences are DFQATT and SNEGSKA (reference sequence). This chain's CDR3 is CSASPGTGVTDTQYF.

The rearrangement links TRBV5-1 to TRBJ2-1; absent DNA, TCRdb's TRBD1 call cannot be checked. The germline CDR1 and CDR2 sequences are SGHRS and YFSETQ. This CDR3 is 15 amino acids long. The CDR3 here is CASSLDDRGRNEQFF.

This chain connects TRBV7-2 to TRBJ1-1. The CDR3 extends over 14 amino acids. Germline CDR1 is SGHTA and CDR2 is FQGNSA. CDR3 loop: CASSSLSGSTEAFF.

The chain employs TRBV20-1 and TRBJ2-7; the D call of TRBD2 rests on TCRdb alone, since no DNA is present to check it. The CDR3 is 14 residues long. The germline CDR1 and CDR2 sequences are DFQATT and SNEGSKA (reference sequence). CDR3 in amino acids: CSAKLAGGLGEQYF.

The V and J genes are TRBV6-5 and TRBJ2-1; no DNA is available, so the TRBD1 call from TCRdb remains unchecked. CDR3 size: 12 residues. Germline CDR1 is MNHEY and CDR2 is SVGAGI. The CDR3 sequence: CASTGGSDEQFF.

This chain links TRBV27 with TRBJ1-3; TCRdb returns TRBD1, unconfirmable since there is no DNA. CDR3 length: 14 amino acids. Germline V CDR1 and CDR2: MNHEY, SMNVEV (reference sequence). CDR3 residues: CASSLGVSGNTIYF.